One and the same sample provided the 21 T cell receptor beta chains below, sequenced in a study of T cell responses to AZD1222 COVID-19 vaccine (dated by TCRdb to 2020 to 2023). Read against the paper, the sample's time point label means: about 28 days (+/-7) after the second vaccine dose. The library was generated by the immunoSEQ multiplex PCR assay. TCRdb carries this immuneACCESS record with in-frame sequences only. Its versions omit some clonotypes, under half of them owing to an unresolved V gene in the studies checked, with the rest unexplained. This sample lists about 84,000 clones; 80% to 90% were detected once. The ten top clones hold around 10% of the sample. Source: peripheral blood, taken 28 days after the second AZD1222 dose. These receptors were obtained from an adult who received the AZD1222 COVID-19 vaccine.

CDR3 DNA sequence: TGTGCCAGCAGCGGACTCAAAGGACTAGCGGGAGTAAATGAGCAGTTCTTC. It yields the protein CASSGLKGLAGVNEQFF. The rearrangement uses TRBV7-9 and TRBJ2-1, with 13 bases lining up with TRBD2. V lost 5 bases, J lost 7 bases, and 11 bases stayed unmatched. The CDR3 consists of 17 residues. Germline V lookup: CDR1 SEHNR, CDR2 FQNEAQ (reference sequence).

This chain joins TRBV20-1 and TRBJ2-1, with D perhaps matching TRBD1 (6 bases). The V end was cut by 5 bases, the J end by 12 bases, with 14 bases between. CDR1 is DFQATT, CDR2 SNEGSKA, per germline (reference sequence). The CDR3 sequence is 11 residues long. The CDR3 sequence is CSAAGQLGQFF. The CDR3, as DNA: TGCAGTGCTGCCGGACAGCTCGGGCAGTTCTTC.

The rearrangement uses TRBV19 and TRBJ2-7, with D perhaps assigned TRBD1 or TRBD2 (5 bases each). Germline CDR1 is LNHDA and CDR2 is SQIVND (reference sequence). The CDR3 covers 17 residues. Trimming took 1 base from V and 2 from J, leaving 18 bases between them. In DNA, the CDR3 is TGTGCCAGTAGTATAGGGACCGGGACCTCTTTTCCCTACGAGCAGTACTTC. It is translated as CASSIGTGTSFPYEQYF. Using reference TRBV19 and TRBJ2-7 for the parts outside the CDR3, the full variable domain is DGGITQSPKYLFRKEGQNVTLSCEQNLNHDAMYWYRQDPGQGLRLIYYSQIVNDFQKGDIAEGYSVSREKKESFPLTVTSAQKNPTAFYLCASSIGTGTSFPYEQYFGPGTRLTVT.

This clone was detected only a few times. This CDR3 reads CASSLGDHRGLSGTGELFF. Written as DNA, the CDR3 is TGTGCCAGCAGCTTAGGAGACCACAGGGGGCTGAGTGGCACCGGGGAGCTGTTTTTT. The chain couples TRBV11-3 to TRBJ2-2, with 9 bases fitting TRBD1. With 1 base clipped from V and 4 bases from J, the junction kept 13 bases outside the gene matches. The CDR3 consists of 19 residues. In germline, CDR1 is SGHNT, CDR2 YENEEA.

With regard to this clone: The germline gene is not matched at one end of the junction; a read error may be the cause. V is TRBV7-7 and J is TRBJ2-1; 11 nucleotides agree with TRBD2. The germline V gene encodes CDR1 SSHAT and CDR2 FNYEAQ (reference sequence). This CDR3 has 15 amino acids. CDR3 sequence (DNA): TGTGCTAGCAGCACGGGACTAGCGGTTACCAATGAGCAGTTCTTC. The encoded protein is CASSTGLAVTNEQFF.

The V and J genes are TRBV27 and TRBJ1-2; TRBD1 matches 7 bases. Germline V CDR1 and CDR2: MNHEY, SMNVEV (reference sequence). With 1 base clipped from V and 2 bases from J, the junction kept 10 bases outside the gene matches. The CDR3 is made up of 17 amino acids. The CDR3 coding sequence is TGTGCCAGCAGTTTATTGGCCGTCACAGGGGACAACTATGGCTACACCTTC. It yields the protein CASSLLAVTGDNYGYTF.

This sequence joins TRBV5-6 and TRBJ1-5; the D is unclear. CDR1 and CDR2 (germline): SGHDT, YYEEEE. The ends were cut back, 0 bases at V and 1 base at J, with 5 bases in the middle. CDR3 length equals 14 residues. Here the CDR3 reads CASSLGRSNQPQHF. DNA for the CDR3: TGTGCCAGCAGCTTGGGCAGGAGCAATCAGCCCCAGCATTTT.

V usage is TRBV2 and J usage is TRBJ1-6; 7 bases line up with TRBD1. The junction had 3 bases not matched to a gene; V was cut back by 7 bases and J by 6 bases. The CDR3 contains 13 residues. Germline-derived CDR1 and CDR2 are SNHLY and FYNNEI. This chain's CDR3 is CASKRQGNSPLHF. DNA for the CDR3: TGTGCCAGCAAGAGACAGGGTAATTCACCCCTCCACTTT. Full variable domain (outside the CDR3, taken from reference TRBV2 and TRBJ1-6): EPEVTQTPSHQVTQMGQEVILRCVPISNHLYFYWYRQILGQKVEFLVSFYNNEISEKSEIFDDQFSVERPDGSNFTLKIRSTKLEDSAMYFCASKRQGNSPLHFGNGTRLTVT.

V gene TRBV19 combines with J gene TRBJ1-6; 7 bases align to TRBD1. V shed 3 bases, J shed 6 bases, and the junction held 2 bases outside the gene matches. This CDR3 region has 14 residues. Germline CDR1 reads LNHDA; CDR2 reads SQIVND (reference sequence). The CDR3 DNA is TGTGCCAGTAGTATGGGGACAGCTAATTCACCCCTCCACTTT. Its translation is CASSMGTANSPLHF.

The gene calls are TRBV27 and TRBJ1-3; the D is unclear. From germline, CDR1 is MNHEY and CDR2 SMNVEV (reference sequence). V lost 6 bases and J lost 0, with 12 bases in between. The CDR3 spans 15 residues. In nucleotides, the CDR3 is TGTGCCAGCAGCCCGGTTCCCTCCTCTGGAAACACCATATATTTT. It codes for CASSPVPSSGNTIYF.

This chain links TRBV9 with TRBJ2-5; TRBD1 matches at 7 bases. Germline CDR1 reads SGDLS; CDR2 reads YYNGEE. This CDR3 contains 13 residues. J was trimmed by 1 base and V by 4 bases; bases with no gene match: 1. Written as DNA, the CDR3 is TGTGCCAGCAGCACAGGGGTCCAAGAGACCCAGTACTTC. It translates to CASSTGVQETQYF.

The V call is TRBV10-1, the J call TRBJ2-7, with TRBD1 matching 8 bases. Looked up from germline, CDR1 is WNHNN and CDR2 is SYGVQD (reference sequence). The CDR3 contains 15 residues. After removal of 10 bases from V and 2 bases from J, the junction contained 13 bases not matched to a gene. The CDR3 sequence: CATLDGQGPPYEQYF. The CDR3 region has the DNA TGCGCCACCTTGGACGGACAGGGCCCGCCCTACGAGCAGTACTTC.

The CDR3 DNA is TGTGCCAGCAGCTATAGCGGGGGGGCATCAGATACGCAGTATTTT. Translation gives CASSYSGGASDTQYF. The chain employs TRBV11-3 and TRBJ2-3, with 11 bases matching TRBD2. Losses at the gene ends were 4 bases for V and 4 bases for J; bases not matched to a gene: 4. CDR1 is SGHNT, CDR2 YENEEA, per germline. The CDR3 sequence is 15 residues long.

The chain combines TRBV6-5 with TRBJ2-2; 10 nucleotides agree with TRBD1. From germline, CDR1 is MNHEY and CDR2 SVGAGI. Germline trimming cut 7 bases from V and 3 bases from J; bases unmatched to any gene: 2. The CDR3 spans 14 residues. The CDR3 DNA reads TGTGCCAGCACTGGACAGGGGGACACCGGGGAGCTGTTTTTT. This encodes CASTGQGDTGELFF.

V and J are TRBV27 and TRBJ2-5; TRBD2 matches 13 bases. This CDR3 has 19 amino acids. V shed 3 bases and J 7 bases; nucleotides not matched to a gene: 17. In germline, CDR1 is MNHEY, CDR2 SMNVEV (reference sequence). CDR3 loop: CASSFLPSGTSGARGTQYF. CDR3 nucleotides: TGTGCCAGCAGTTTTTTGCCCTCTGGGACTAGCGGGGCAAGGGGGACCCAGTACTTC.

This chain uses TRBV5-1 with TRBJ2-7; no definite D call. This CDR3 has 14 amino acids. Germline CDR1 reads SGHRS; CDR2 reads YFSETQ. Trimming took 0 bases from V and 2 from J, leaving 9 bases between them. The CDR3 coding sequence is TGCGCCAGCAGCTTGGTGGCTCAGACCTACGAGCAGTACTTC. As protein: CASSLVAQTYEQYF.

The chain has TRBV29-1 and TRBJ2-7, with D perhaps TRBD2 (6 bases). The CDR3 sequence is 10 residues long. Trimming cost V 3 bases and J 12 bases, with 12 bases left between them. Germline assignment: CDR1 SQVTM and CDR2 ANQGSEA. The CDR3 DNA is TGCAGCGTTGATTCGGGAGATCGGTACTTC. It translates to CSVDSGDRYF.

This chain joins TRBV7-9 and TRBJ2-5; D gene uncertain. Trimming stripped 2 bases from V and 4 bases from J, with 8 bases between. The CDR3 consists of 13 residues. The V gene's germline CDR1 is SEHNR and CDR2 FQNEAQ (reference sequence). The CDR3 loop is CASSLSWAETQYF. CDR3 nucleotides: TGTGCCAGCAGCTTAAGCTGGGCAGAGACCCAGTACTTC.

The chain is built from TRBV28 and TRBJ1-2, with TRBD1 as a possible D gene (6 bases). Deletions cut 6 bases from V and 8 bases from J, with 16 bases between. CDR1 MDHEN and CDR2 SYDVKM come from the germline V gene. The CDR3 has 13 amino acids. CDR3 in DNA: TGTGCCAGCAGACATATAACAGGGAAAGGCTACACCTTC. Its protein product is CASRHITGKGYTF.

The CDR3, as DNA: TGTGCCAGCAGCTTATCGTTCGGGGAAGCTGGTAATTCACCCCTCCACTTT. Translation gives CASSLSFGEAGNSPLHF. The chain employs TRBV11-2 and TRBJ1-6; unclear D gene. This CDR3 is 17 amino acids long. Germline lookup yields CDR1 SGHAT and CDR2 FQNNGV. V lost 2 bases, J lost 6 bases, and 17 bases lay in between.

The chain employs TRBV6-5 and TRBJ2-2; 10 nucleotides match TRBD2. CDR3 length: 16 residues. Germline CDR1 reads MNHEY; CDR2 reads SVGAGI. V lost 4 bases and J lost 2; bases outside the gene matches: 4. The CDR3 DNA is TGTGCCAGCAGTTTTAGCGGGGGGCCCAACACCGGGGAGCTGTTTTTT. Translated: CASSFSGGPNTGELFF.